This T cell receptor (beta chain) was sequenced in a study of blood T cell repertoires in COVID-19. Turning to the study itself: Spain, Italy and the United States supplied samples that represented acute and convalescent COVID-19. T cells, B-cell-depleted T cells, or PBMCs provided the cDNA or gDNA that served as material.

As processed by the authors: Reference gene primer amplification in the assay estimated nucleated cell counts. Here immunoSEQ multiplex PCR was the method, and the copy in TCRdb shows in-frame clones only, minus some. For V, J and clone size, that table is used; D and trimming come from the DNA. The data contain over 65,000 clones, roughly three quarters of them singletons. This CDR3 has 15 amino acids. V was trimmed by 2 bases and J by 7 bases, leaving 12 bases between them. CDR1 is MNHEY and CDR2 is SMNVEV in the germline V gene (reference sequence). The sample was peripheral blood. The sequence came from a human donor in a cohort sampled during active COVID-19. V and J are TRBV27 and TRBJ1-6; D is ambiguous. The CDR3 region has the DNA TGTGCCAGCAGTTTACGGGGTCGCGGAAATTCACCCCTCCACTTT. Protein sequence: CASSLRGRGNSPLHF.